The 3 T cell receptor beta chains in this list originate from one sample, sequenced in a study of shared clonotypes between healthy human individuals. Measured with immunoSEQ multiplex PCR; TCRdb has only the in-frame clones, and not every one. Here the sample spans millions of clones, 95% being singletons. Sample: naive CD4+ T cells sorted from blood. The subset denotes: CD45RA+ positively selected. These receptors all come from a man between 18 and 29 years old in good health.

Regarding this clone: The same CDR3 arises from other DNA sequences in this sample as well. J is TRBJ2-5 and V is TRBV30, with 11 bases identical to TRBD2. J gave up 5 bases and V 3 bases, and 5 bases lay outside the gene matches. Germline lookup yields CDR1 GTSNPN and CDR2 SVGIG (reference sequence). The CDR3 runs to 14 residues. The CDR3 DNA sequence: TGTGCCTGGAGCGTGGGACTAGCGGCGGAGACCCAGTACTTC. Its protein is CAWSVGLAAETQYF.

This chain links TRBV5-1 with TRBJ1-1, with a tentative D call TRBD1 (5 bases). The length of the CDR3 is 16 residues. Germline loops: CDR1 SGHRS, CDR2 YFSETQ. V dropped 0 bases and J dropped 7 bases, with 19 bases sitting between them. CDR3: CASSLELGPATLEAFF. The CDR3 coding sequence is TGCGCCAGCAGCTTGGAGCTGGGGCCGGCAACCCTTGAAGCTTTCTTT.

This clone was seen once. This chain joins TRBV19 and TRBJ1-2; D remains ambiguous. Germline loops: CDR1 LNHDA, CDR2 SQIVND (reference sequence). V lost 7 bases and J lost 5, with 11 bases in between. The CDR3 is 12 residues long. CDR3 sequence: CASMEFPYGYTF. The CDR3 nucleotides read TGTGCCAGTATGGAGTTTCCTTATGGCTACACCTTC.